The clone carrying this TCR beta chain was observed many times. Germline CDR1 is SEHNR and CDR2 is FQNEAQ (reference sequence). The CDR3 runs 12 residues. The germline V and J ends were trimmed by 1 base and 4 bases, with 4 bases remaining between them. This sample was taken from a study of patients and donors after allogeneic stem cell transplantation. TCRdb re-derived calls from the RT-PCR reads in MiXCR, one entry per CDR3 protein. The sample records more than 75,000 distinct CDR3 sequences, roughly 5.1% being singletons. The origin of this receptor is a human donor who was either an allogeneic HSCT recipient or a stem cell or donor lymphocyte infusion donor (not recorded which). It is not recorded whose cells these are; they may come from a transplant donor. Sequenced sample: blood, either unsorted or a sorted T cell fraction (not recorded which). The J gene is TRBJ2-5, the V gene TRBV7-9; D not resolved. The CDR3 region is CASSLGVETQYF. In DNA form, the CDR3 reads TGTGCCAGCAGCTTAGGGGTAGAGACCCAGTACTTC.